These T cell receptor beta chains were read from a single sample in a study of PD-L1 blockade in urothelial cancer. Only in-frame clones appear in the TCRdb table, and some are missing; sequencing was by immunoSEQ multiplex PCR. The profile covers 50,000 or so clones, with 84% appearing a single time and 1% to 1.5% taken by the ten largest. The sequenced sample was PBMCs, obtained around atezolizumab (anti-PD-L1) treatment. These TCRs come from a man aged 50 or older with urothelial cancer. CDR3s include the opening cysteine and the closing phenylalanine or tryptophan. The order of the fields is V gene, J gene, CDR3 protein.

v_gene: TRBV28; j_gene: TRBJ1-1; CDR3aa: CASSSGQGRMNTEAFF
v_gene: TRBV18; j_gene: TRBJ2-1; CDR3aa: CASSDETGDTWSSYNEQFF
v_gene: TRBV29-1; j_gene: TRBJ2-3; CDR3aa: CSVELRGLAGLNTQYF
v_gene: TRBV30; j_gene: TRBJ1-1; CDR3aa: CAWNIGGGRTEAFF
v_gene: TRBV6-5; j_gene: TRBJ2-1; CDR3aa: CASSSIGLAGNNEQFF
v_gene: TRBV6-5; j_gene: TRBJ2-5; CDR3aa: CASSYSTGLGQETQYF
v_gene: TRBV5-6; j_gene: TRBJ1-6; CDR3aa: CASSLDGSLGNSPLHF
v_gene: TRBV7-2; j_gene: TRBJ1-1; CDR3aa: CASSSNPGTEAFF
v_gene: TRBV2; j_gene: TRBJ2-2; CDR3aa: CASSGPLAGVRTGELFF
v_gene: TRBV5-6; j_gene: TRBJ2-5; CDR3aa: CASSLAPQAKTQYF
v_gene: TRBV7-2; j_gene: TRBJ2-5; CDR3aa: CASSLLGREQETQYF
v_gene: TRBV13; j_gene: TRBJ2-7; CDR3aa: CASSTGGLADTYEQYF
v_gene: TRBV28; j_gene: TRBJ1-1; CDR3aa: CASRPHRQRTEAFF
v_gene: TRBV27; j_gene: TRBJ1-2; CDR3aa: CASSLLGQGRTNYGYTF
v_gene: TRBV7-9; j_gene: TRBJ1-1; CDR3aa: CASSSVPTEAFF
v_gene: TRBV28; j_gene: TRBJ2-5; CDR3aa: CASSFPGKETQYF
v_gene: TRBV11-1; j_gene: TRBJ2-5; CDR3aa: CASSLDRSQYF
v_gene: TRBV18; j_gene: TRBJ2-7; CDR3aa: CASSPGTHAEQYF
v_gene: TRBV11-2; j_gene: TRBJ1-1; CDR3aa: CASSPTGGFGNTEAFF
v_gene: TRBV6-5; j_gene: TRBJ1-2; CDR3aa: CASSYSSGTEGYTF
v_gene: TRBV29-1; j_gene: TRBJ1-5; CDR3aa: CSVRDRDQPQHF
v_gene: TRBV29-1; j_gene: TRBJ1-5; CDR3aa: CSVSGGNQPQHF
v_gene: TRBV18; j_gene: TRBJ1-1; CDR3aa: CASSPFRQGEGTEAFF
v_gene: TRBV5-1; j_gene: TRBJ1-5; CDR3aa: CASSLGTGGYNQPQHF
v_gene: TRBV5-1; j_gene: TRBJ1-5; CDR3aa: CASSPDRGSNQPQHF
v_gene: TRBV6-1; j_gene: TRBJ2-1; CDR3aa: CASSEGLSGLRGEQFF
v_gene: TRBV27; j_gene: TRBJ2-7; CDR3aa: CASSLGLGILYEQYF
v_gene: TRBV6-5; j_gene: TRBJ1-1; CDR3aa: CASSYGTGGNTEAFF
v_gene: TRBV30; j_gene: TRBJ2-1; CDR3aa: CAWSVLGLYNEQFF
v_gene: TRBV5-4; j_gene: TRBJ2-7; CDR3aa: CASGTSAEQYF
v_gene: TRBV27; j_gene: TRBJ2-1; CDR3aa: CASSLRPPSSGRFFGKYNEQFF